Listed here are 3 T cell receptor beta chains from one sample, sequenced in a study of radiation and T cells in renal cell carcinoma. Method: immunoSEQ multiplex PCR; TCRdb's copy keeps in-frame clones and lacks some. The sample gives around 15,000 clones, roughly 60% of which show up once; 10% to 15% is in the top ten. Treatment described: treatment-naive control, cytoreductive nephrectomy. The starting material was tumor tissue, obtained from a patient whose treatment was nephrectomy without radiotherapy. The receptors derive from a man in his fifties with renal cell carcinoma.

The V and J genes are TRBV6-6 and TRBJ2-1; maybe TRBD2 (5 bases). V lost 5 bases and J 0 bases, leaving 8 bases between the germline ends. The CDR3 runs to 14 residues. The germline V gene has CDR1 MNHNY and CDR2 SVGAGI (reference sequence). CDR3 region: CASSKGSSYNEQFF. The CDR3 bases are TGTGCCAGCAGTAAAGGGAGCTCCTACAATGAGCAGTTCTTC.

CDR3 DNA sequence: TGCGCCAGCAGCTTGCTGGAGACTGAAGCTTTCTTT. It codes for CASSLLETEAFF. The J gene is TRBJ1-1, the V gene TRBV5-1; D unresolved. The CDR3 spans 12 residues. The germline CDR1 and CDR2 sequences are SGHRS and YFSETQ. Trimming left V 1 base short and J 5 bases short, with 6 bases between. The whole variable domain, filled in from reference TRBV5-1 and TRBJ1-1, reads KAGVTQTPRYLIKTRGQQVTLSCSPISGHRSVSWYQQTPGQGLQFLFEYFSETQRNKGNFPGRFSGRQFSNSRSEMNVSTLELGDSALYLCASSLLETEAFFGQGTRLTVV.

This chain links TRBV10-3 with TRBJ2-1; D is ambiguous. Germline V lookup: CDR1 ENHRY, CDR2 SYGVKD. V was cut by 7 bases and J by 2 bases, with 12 bases left in between. CDR3 length equals 14 residues. In nucleotides, the CDR3 is TGTGCCATCACCCCGGGCCAAGCCTACAATGAGCAGTTCTTC. Amino acid sequence: CAITPGQAYNEQFF.